A single sample gave rise to the 5 T cell receptor beta chains below, sequenced in a study of radiation and T cells in renal cell carcinoma. Only in-frame clones appear in the TCRdb table, and some are missing; sequencing was by immunoSEQ multiplex PCR. The data contain approximately 90,000 clones, just under 85% of them singletons. The sample's time point: blood 4 weeks post-SBRT, at nephrectomy. Treatment noted: 15 Gy SBRT to primary tumor, nephrectomy 4 weeks later. The specimen was blood, collected from a patient whose treatment included radiotherapy and nephrectomy. These receptors came from a man in his forties or fifties with renal cell carcinoma.

This clone was observed a few times. The chain has TRBV7-8 and TRBJ1-5; 8 bases match TRBD1. The CDR3 has 17 amino acids. Losses at the gene ends were 0 bases for V and 4 bases for J; bases not matched to a gene: 8. In germline, CDR1 is SGHVS, CDR2 FQNEAQ. Written as DNA, the CDR3 is TGTGCCAGCAGCTTAGCGCCCAGGGGGCCCTTTAATCAGCCCCAGCATTTT. The encoded protein is CASSLAPRGPFNQPQHF.

V is TRBV6-6 and J is TRBJ2-3; TRBD2 aligns across 7 bases. This CDR3 contains 15 residues. Trimming at V came to 6 bases and at J to 1 base, leaving 7 bases not matched to a gene. Germline V gene lookup returns CDR1 MNHNY and CDR2 SVGAGI (reference sequence). The CDR3 coding sequence is TGTGCCAGCAGGGAGGCGGGAGCCCGCACAGATACGCAGTATTTT. This encodes CASREAGARTDTQYF.

This clone is a singleton in its sample. The chain has TRBV9 and TRBJ1-2; D is ambiguous. There are 14 residues in the CDR3. The germline V gene has CDR1 SGDLS and CDR2 YYNGEE. V shed 0 bases and J shed 3 bases, with 9 bases lying between them. The CDR3 DNA reads TGTGCCAGCAGCGTAGCTACCACCGACTATGGCTACACCTTC. This codes for CASSVATTDYGYTF.

V and J are TRBV28 and TRBJ2-7; TRBD1 aligns across 9 bases. J was trimmed by 0 bases and V by 6 bases; bases with no gene match: 6. The length of the CDR3 is 15 residues. CDR1 is MDHEN and CDR2 is SYDVKM in the germline V gene. CDR3 in amino acids: CASRPDRGSSYEQYF. CDR3 DNA: TGTGCCAGCAGACCAGACAGGGGGAGCTCCTACGAGCAGTACTTC. Looking up the rest from reference TRBV28 and TRBJ2-7 gives the full variable domain: DVKVTQSSRYLVKRTGEKVFLECVQDMDHENMFWYRQDPGLGLRLIYFSYDVKMKEKGDIPEGYSVSREKKERFSLILESASTNQTSMYLCASRPDRGSSYEQYFGPGTRLTVT.

The chain recombines TRBV5-1 with TRBJ1-4; possible D gene TRBD1, 6 bases. The V gene's germline CDR1 is SGHRS and CDR2 YFSETQ. This CDR3 is built from 14 residues. The germline V and J ends were trimmed by 1 base and 3 bases, with 7 bases remaining between them. CDR3 in DNA: TGCGCCAGCAGCTTGTCAGGGGCTAATGAAAAACTGTTTTTT. It translates to CASSLSGANEKLFF.